This TCR beta chain came from a study of regulatory T cells in long-lasting Graves disease. Documented time point: persistent/refractory GD, antithyroid drugs over 5 years with positive TRAb. PBMC RNA was the source of the TCR library. With respect to this clonotype: What it binds is not known.

Arm-PCR of CDR3 regions and iRepertoire HTBI primers were used to build TCR beta libraries. Using its own MiXCR run on the multiplex PCR reads, TCRdb lists one record per CDR3 protein. The profile shows roughly 470,000 distinct CDR3 sequences, roughly 20% of them singletons. Points from the study as a whole: Persistent-disease Graves' patients showed less TCR diversity than new cases. Thyroid tissue went unstudied; only peripheral blood was examined.

CDR1 and CDR2 from the germline V gene are MNHNS and SASEGT. CDR3 length: 18 amino acids. V lost 2 bases and J lost 2; bases outside the gene matches: 12. The sequence came from a female donor with Graves disease. The sample in question was peripheral blood mononuclear cells (PBMCs), obtained when the disease was refractory, from a patient treated with antithyroid drugs. The chain recombines TRBV6-1 with TRBJ1-5, with 7 bases aligning to TRBD1. The CDR3 DNA sequence: TGTGCCAGCAGTGAAAGTTATCGGGACAGTTGGGGCAATCAGCCCCAGCATTTT. The encoded protein is CASSESYRDSWGNQPQHF.